A single T cell receptor (beta chain) is shown here with its context. What it recognizes is unknown. One end of the junction fails to match germline, which may point to a read error. Three rounds of nested PCR, following a modified ARM-PCR protocol, produced the TCRbeta library. TCRdb used MiXCR to reprocess the multiplex PCR reads, holding one entry per CDR3 protein. The sample includes about 79,000 distinct CDR3 sequences, roughly 72% seen only once; the top ten take approximately 10%. This sample stems from a study of tumor and adjacent non-tumor tissue in lung cancer. Whole-study context: Histology: about a dozen adenocarcinoma, a couple of squamous cell carcinoma, 1 small cell lung cancer. Stage I to III disease affected over nine men and 5 women aged about 31 to 76.

Findings and caveats of the study: Tumor TCR diversity, when higher, was linked to shorter survival.

This sample's RNA came from whole unsorted tissue. The CDR3 consists of 14 residues. The germline gives CDR1 MGHRA, CDR2 YSYEKL. This chain links TRBV4-1 with TRBJ2-5; D tentatively fits TRBD1 or TRBD2 (7 bases each). The receptor was isolated from a woman aged 40 to 50 with non-small cell lung cancer. Input material: lung tumor tissue. The CDR3 DNA reads as TGCGCCAGCAGCCCCCCAGGGGGGCGGGAGAGCCAGTACTTC. Protein product: CASSPPGGRESQYF.